This T cell receptor beta chain was retrieved from a study of cytomegalovirus exposure and HLA in healthy donors. The study's findings and limits: TCR beta V- and J-gene trimming, according to a later analysis, was linked to a missense DCLRE1C variant. For most TCR beta V segments, an earlier analysis put the productive rate at about 90% or about 30% of the time.

Per germline, CDR1 ENHRY and CDR2 SYGVKD. Trimming took 2 bases from V and 1 from J, leaving 17 bases between them. This CDR3 has 17 amino acids. Each donor was nominally healthy when sampled (though unrecorded immune exposures were likely). The PCR ran on 60 Vbeta and 13 Jbeta primers. In the authors' methods: Approximately 10 million shared chains were among roughly 81 million unique TCR beta chains counted in a later analysis. Assay: immunoSEQ multiplex PCR; the TCRdb copy retains only in-frame clones and omits some. V and J calls and clone size are as listed in that table; D and trimming were resolved from the DNA. The data show some 130,000 clones, 70% to 85% seen once. To note about this clone: The antigen is undetermined.

The chain recombines TRBV10-3 with TRBJ1-1, with D possibly matching TRBD1 (5 bases). This clonotype originated in a woman aged 55-70 years in good health and CMV-seropositive. The specimen was PBMCs. As DNA, the CDR3 is TGTGCCATCAGTGAGCCCACCTCGACAGTACCGAACACTGAAGCTTTCTTT. Amino acids: CAISEPTSTVPNTEAFF.